The sequence of this T cell receptor beta chain was determined in a study of graft-versus-host responses after intestinal transplantation. Study in general: Multivisceral, liver-intestinal, or isolated intestinal grafts were transplanted into recipients. Every recipient had anti-thymocyte globulin induction and 2 to 3 years of tacrolimus plus steroids.

Trimming shortened V by 1 base and J by 4 bases, and 18 bases separated the two germline ends. Germline V gene data show CDR1 as MGHRA and CDR2 as YSYEKL. The CDR3 has 17 amino acids. Method: immunoSEQ multiplex PCR; TCRdb's copy keeps in-frame clones and lacks some. The sample has roughly 73,000 clones, more than 75% seen once. Study results and limitations: Allografts from individuals with graft-donor T cell macrochimerism displayed high graft-versus-host to host-versus-graft clonal ratios. GvH clones were found in recipient marrow; some appeared first in ileum or blood.

Concerning this clone itself: Its cognate antigen is unknown.

The TCR comes from a human donor who was the organ donor for an intestinal transplant. The sample consisted of unstimulated CD8+ T cells sorted from spleen or lymph node cells, taken before transplant. The chain carries TRBV4-1 and TRBJ2-3; D is unresolved. CDR3 sequence: CASSQGMVSTSSDTQYF. Written as DNA, the CDR3 is TGCGCCAGCAGCCAAGGAATGGTCAGTACATCATCAGATACGCAGTATTTT.